These 24 T cell receptor beta chains were all obtained from the same sample, sequenced in a study of cytotoxic CD8 clonotypes in ibrutinib-treated CLL (dated by TCRdb to the early 2020s). The sample's time point, from its label and the paper: eleven to twelve months on ibrutinib. The library was generated by the immunoSEQ multiplex PCR assay. The source is immuneACCESS, and TCRdb retained only in-frame sequences with V and J called. Part of the clones is not carried over; for the studies checked, unresolved V genes explain less than half of this, and the remainder is unexplained. This sample comprises over 200,000 clones, more than 65% of them detected only once. Approximately 6% of the sample is taken by the ten largest. This specimen consisted of PBMCs, obtained after 12 months of ibrutinib treatment. Receptor source: a human donor with chronic lymphocytic leukemia.

In this sample, this clone turned up a few times. V gene TRBV25-1 combines with J gene TRBJ2-7, with D possibly matching TRBD2 (6 bases). The length of the CDR3 is 13 residues. The V gene lost 1 base and the J gene lost 3 bases, with 7 bases spanning the gap. Per the germline V gene, CDR1 is MGHDK and CDR2 is SYGVNS. The DNA of the CDR3 is TGTGCCAGCAGTGAATCGCGGGGCTACGAGCAGTACTTC. It encodes CASSESRGYEQYF.

The V and J genes are TRBV6-5 and TRBJ1-5, with unresolved D. The CDR3 has 14 residues. CDR1 and CDR2 (germline): MNHEY, SVGAGI. V lost 10 bases, J lost 2 bases, and 15 bases lay in between. Here the CDR3 DNA reads TGTGCCACCCGAGTAGGGCGCGGCAATCAGCCCCAGCATTTT. Translated, it gives CATRVGRGNQPQHF.

This clone was seen only once. V usage is TRBV2 and J usage is TRBJ2-7; TRBD1 is a possible D gene (6 bases). This CDR3 spans 14 amino acids. Germline CDR1 SNHLY, CDR2 FYNNEI. Trimming shortened V by 4 bases and J by 5 bases, and 15 bases separated the two germline ends. The CDR3 DNA reads TGTGCCAGCAGTGTGGAACAGGGATACCACGAGCAGTACTTC. This codes for CASSVEQGYHEQYF.

The V and J genes are TRBV5-6 and TRBJ1-1; a possible D gene is TRBD1 (5 bases). Germline CDR1 is SGHDT and CDR2 is YYEEEE. V gave up 2 bases and J gave up 3 bases, with 8 bases separating them. The CDR3 is made up of 13 amino acids. CDR3 loop: CASSFSRDTEAFF. The CDR3 bases are TGTGCCAGCAGCTTTAGCAGGGACACTGAAGCTTTCTTT.

This chain uses TRBV4-1 with TRBJ1-1; D is perhaps TRBD1 (5 bases). CDR3 size: 15 residues. Trimming removed 0 bases from V and 3 bases from J, with 11 bases in between. Germline CDR1 reads MGHRA; CDR2 reads YSYEKL. CDR3 in amino acids: CASSQDKGSYTEAFF. The CDR3 coding sequence is TGCGCCAGCAGCCAAGATAAGGGGTCGTACACTGAAGCTTTCTTT.

This chain uses TRBV28 with TRBJ2-6; 8 bases are shared with TRBD1. CDR3 length: 18 amino acids. Germline V CDR1 and CDR2: MDHEN, SYDVKM. V was pared by 5 bases and J by 0 bases, with 9 bases of the junction left unmatched. The CDR3 DNA is TGTGCCAGCAGTCCGAGGACAGGGACCAGCTCTGGGGCCAACGTCCTGACTTTC. Its protein product is CASSPRTGTSSGANVLTF.

This rearrangement joins TRBV5-1 to TRBJ2-1; tentative D call: TRBD1 (6 bases). V dropped 4 bases and J dropped 0 bases, with 14 bases sitting between them. This CDR3 has 16 amino acids. Germline CDR1 is SGHRS and CDR2 is YFSETQ. CDR3: CASSPDTGSSYNEQFF. The CDR3 DNA is TGCGCCAGCAGCCCCGACACAGGGAGCTCCTACAATGAGCAGTTCTTC.

The chain recombines TRBV30 with TRBJ2-3; 10 bases are shared with TRBD2. Germline loops: CDR1 GTSNPN, CDR2 SVGIG (reference sequence). The CDR3 runs to 13 residues. The V segment lost 4 bases and the J segment 6 bases; nucleotides outside the gene matches: 4. This CDR3 is CAWIAGGRDTQYF. CDR3 nucleotides: TGTGCCTGGATAGCGGGAGGCCGGGATACGCAGTATTTT.

This clone was counted once. The chain joins TRBV14 to TRBJ2-1; D possibly corresponds to TRBD1 (5 bases). This CDR3 spans 16 amino acids. The V gene lost 3 bases and the J gene lost 1 base, with 13 bases spanning the gap. Germline lookup yields CDR1 SGHDN and CDR2 FVKESK. This chain's CDR3 is CASSHENRYSYNEQFF. CDR3 DNA: TGTGCCAGCAGCCACGAAAACAGGTATTCCTACAATGAGCAGTTCTTC.

This clone has at least ten counts. The chain combines TRBV29-1 with TRBJ2-7, with 7 positions matching TRBD1. The V and J ends lost 7 bases and 4 bases, in that order; junction bases with no gene match: 10. The CDR3 consists of 13 residues. Per germline, CDR1 SQVTM and CDR2 ANQGSEA. The CDR3 loop is CSAFFGTDYEQYF. The CDR3 nucleotides read TGCAGCGCCTTTTTCGGGACAGATTACGAGCAGTACTTC.

The chain recombines TRBV19 with TRBJ1-3; unclear D gene. V gave up 5 bases and J gave up 0 bases, with 11 bases separating them. Germline V CDR1 and CDR2: LNHDA, SQIVND (reference sequence). CDR3 size: 15 residues. This chain's CDR3 is CASSPGGSSGNTIYF. DNA for the CDR3: TGTGCCAGTAGTCCGGGCGGATCCTCTGGAAACACCATATATTTT. Full variable domain (missing parts from reference TRBV19 and TRBJ1-3): DGGITQSPKYLFRKEGQNVTLSCEQNLNHDAMYWYRQDPGQGLRLIYYSQIVNDFQKGDIAEGYSVSREKKESFPLTVTSAQKNPTAFYLCASSPGGSSGNTIYFGEGSWLTVV.

The V call is TRBV27, the J call TRBJ2-3, with TRBD2 matching 12 bases. The CDR3 is made up of 16 amino acids. The V gene's germline CDR1 is MNHEY and CDR2 SMNVEV (reference sequence). The trim removed 4 bases at V and 5 bases at J, leaving 7 bases unmatched. CDR3 sequence reads: CASSSASGGARDTQYF. The CDR3 DNA follows: TGTGCCAGCAGTTCGGCTAGCGGGGGGGCAAGAGATACGCAGTATTTT.

This clone was recorded once. The genes are TRBV7-2 and TRBJ1-1, with D maybe TRBD1 (5 bases). Germline V gene sequence: CDR1 SGHTA, CDR2 FQGNSA. CDR3 length: 15 amino acids. Deletions cut 5 bases from V and 6 bases from J, with 19 bases between. The chain's CDR3 is CASSPHLGAGPEAFF. The DNA for the CDR3 is TGTGCCAGCAGCCCTCATCTTGGGGCAGGTCCTGAAGCTTTCTTT.

The V gene is TRBV30, the J gene TRBJ1-5; D gene unclear. This CDR3 is 15 amino acids long. Germline CDR1 GTSNPN, CDR2 SVGIG (reference sequence). Trimming left V 0 bases short and J 7 bases short, with 16 bases between. CDR3 in amino acids: CAWSVLARREQPQHF. The CDR3 coding sequence is TGTGCCTGGAGTGTACTGGCTCGACGAGAACAGCCCCAGCATTTT.

V gene TRBV6-6 combines with J gene TRBJ2-5; a weak D match, TRBD2 (5 bases). In germline, CDR1 is MNHNY, CDR2 SVGAGI (reference sequence). V was clipped by 2 bases and J by 3 bases, with 10 bases between them. This CDR3 has 14 residues. The CDR3 is CASSYGGNKETQYF. In DNA, the CDR3 is TGTGCCAGCAGTTACGGAGGCAATAAAGAGACCCAGTACTTC.

This clone was observed a handful of times. The V gene is TRBV4-3, the J gene TRBJ2-3; D remains unclear. The CDR3 sequence is 14 residues long. V lost 0 bases and J 0 bases, leaving 4 bases between the germline ends. From germline, CDR1 is LGHNA and CDR2 YSLEER. The DNA of the CDR3 is TGCGCCAGCAGCCAAGACAGGAGCACAGATACGCAGTATTTT. It translates to CASSQDRSTDTQYF.

The chain uses TRBV9 and TRBJ2-7; D is uncertain. Germline assignment: CDR1 SGDLS and CDR2 YYNGEE. This CDR3 comprises 15 residues. V was trimmed by 3 bases and J by 4 bases, leaving 17 bases between them. CDR3 residues: CASSGSATLPYEQYF. Written as DNA, the CDR3 is TGTGCCAGCAGCGGATCGGCCACCCTCCCTTACGAGCAGTACTTC.

DNA of the CDR3: TGTGCCAGCTCACCCTTGGAACAGGGCTCAACTAATGAAAAACTGTTTTTT. This translates into CASSPLEQGSTNEKLFF. V usage is TRBV18 and J usage is TRBJ1-4; possibly TRBD1 for D (6 bases). The V and J ends lost 3 bases and 0 bases respectively, with 14 bases between them. The germline gives CDR1 KGHSH, CDR2 LQKENI. This CDR3 is 17 amino acids long.

Only a few counts were recorded for this clone. The CDR3 region is CASRGFGRNYGYTF. CDR3 DNA: TGTGCCAGCAGGGGGTTCGGGAGAAACTATGGCTACACCTTC. The chain recombines TRBV9 with TRBJ1-2; D remains ambiguous. Trimming pared 5 bases from V and 2 bases from J, leaving 13 bases between. The length of the CDR3 is 14 residues. Germline values: CDR1 SGDLS, CDR2 YYNGEE. The variable domain in full, completed from reference TRBV9 and TRBJ1-2, reads DSGVTQTPKHLITATGQRVTLRCSPRSGDLSVYWYQQSLDQGLQFLIQYYNGEERAKGNILERFSAQQFPDLHSELNLSSLELGDSALYFCASRGFGRNYGYTFGSGTRLTVV.

The chain links TRBV5-1 to TRBJ1-4; the match to TRBD1 covers 7 bases. The CDR3 sequence is 14 residues long. V lost 5 bases and J lost 3; bases outside the gene matches: 4. Germline CDR1 SGHRS, CDR2 YFSETQ. This CDR3 reads CASSRQGANEKLFF. CDR3 coding DNA: TGCGCCAGCAGTAGACAGGGAGCTAATGAAAAACTGTTTTTT.

This chain connects TRBV19 to TRBJ1-1; 10 bases fit TRBD1. The length of the CDR3 is 19 residues. Germline V gives CDR1 LNHDA, CDR2 SQIVND (reference sequence). J was trimmed by 3 bases and V by 6 bases; bases with no gene match: 19. The CDR3 region is CASRASRGTGVPADTEAFF. Here the CDR3 DNA reads TGTGCCAGTAGGGCCTCCCGTGGGACAGGGGTCCCCGCAGACACTGAAGCTTTCTTT.

V usage is TRBV5-1 and J usage is TRBJ2-3, with D tentatively TRBD2 (6 bases). V gave up 0 bases and J gave up 0 bases, with 8 bases separating them. The CDR3 is made up of 15 amino acids. Germline V gives CDR1 SGHRS, CDR2 YFSETQ. CDR3 nucleotides: TGCGCCAGCAGCTTGGATCGGGGGAGCACAGATACGCAGTATTTT. Translation: CASSLDRGSTDTQYF.

This clone showed up just a few times. Other DNA sequences of this sample code for an identical CDR3. The gene calls are TRBV7-3 and TRBJ2-1, with TRBD2 matching 9 bases. This CDR3 is built from 14 residues. CDR1 and CDR2 from the germline V gene are SGHTA and FQGTGA. V shed 2 bases, J shed 6 bases, and the junction held 2 bases outside the gene matches. The CDR3, as DNA: TGTGCCAGCAGCTTAGCGGGAGGGCCCAATGAGCAGTTCTTC. As protein: CASSLAGGPNEQFF.

This chain joins TRBV9 and TRBJ1-2; 8 nucleotides match TRBD1. Germline-derived CDR1 and CDR2 are SGDLS and YYNGEE. This CDR3 has 15 residues. Losses at the gene ends were 1 base for V and 2 bases for J; bases not matched to a gene: 4. The CDR3 reads CASSVQGARNYGYTF. Here the CDR3 DNA reads TGTGCCAGCAGCGTACAGGGGGCACGAAACTATGGCTACACCTTC.